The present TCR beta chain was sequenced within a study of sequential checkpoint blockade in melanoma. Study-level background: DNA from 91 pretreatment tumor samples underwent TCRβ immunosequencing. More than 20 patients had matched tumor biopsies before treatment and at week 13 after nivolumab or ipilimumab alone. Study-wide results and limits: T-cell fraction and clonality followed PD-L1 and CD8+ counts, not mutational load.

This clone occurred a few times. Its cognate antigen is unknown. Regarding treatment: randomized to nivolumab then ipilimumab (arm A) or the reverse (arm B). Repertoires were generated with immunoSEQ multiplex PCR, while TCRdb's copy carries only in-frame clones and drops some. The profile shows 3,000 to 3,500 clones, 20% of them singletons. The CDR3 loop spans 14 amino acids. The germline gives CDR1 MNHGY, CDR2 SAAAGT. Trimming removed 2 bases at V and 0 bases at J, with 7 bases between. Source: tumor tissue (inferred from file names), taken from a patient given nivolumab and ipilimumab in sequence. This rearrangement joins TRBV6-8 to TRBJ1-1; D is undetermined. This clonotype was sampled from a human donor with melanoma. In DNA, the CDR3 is TGTGCCAGCAGTTACAAGGTGTTGAACACTGAAGCTTTCTTT. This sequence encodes CASSYKVLNTEAFF.